Listed here are 24 T cell receptor beta chains from one sample, sequenced in a study of T-cell reconstitution after alpha-beta-depleted transplantation in children. The TCRbeta library incorporated unique molecular identifiers. TCRdb itself ran the PCR reads through MiXCR, one entry per CDR3 protein. This table holds roughly 500,000 distinct CDR3 sequences, 32% found once. Sequences were derived from PBMCs from the stem cell graft donor, sampled from the stem cell graft. These receptors all stem from a human donor who donated a stem cell graft to a child with aplastic anemia.

As to this clonotype: An end of the junction differs from the germline gene, which may be a read error. V gene TRBV4-3 combines with J gene TRBJ2-1; D is possibly TRBD1 (5 bases). The CDR3 runs 16 residues. Germline-derived CDR1 and CDR2 are LGHNA and YSLEER. CDR3 sequence (DNA): TGCGCCAGCAGCCAAGATTACAGGCCCTCCCACAATGAGCAGTTCTTC. Amino acid sequence: CASSQDYRPSHNEQFF.

The CDR3 region has the DNA TGCAGCGTTCTCTCCTCATTCGACAGGGTCAAAAACATTCAGTACTTC. It specifies CSVLSSFDRVKNIQYF. The chain uses TRBV29-1 and TRBJ2-4; 7 bases are shared with TRBD1. The CDR3 contains 16 residues. Germline V gives CDR1 SQVTM, CDR2 ANQGSEA. V dropped 5 bases and J dropped 3; count of bases not matched to a gene: 13.

The rearrangement joins TRBV7-2 to TRBJ2-5; tentative D call: TRBD1 (5 bases). The CDR3 is 12 amino acids. CDR1 is SGHTA and CDR2 is FQGNSA in the germline V gene. Trimming pared 5 bases from V and 5 bases from J, leaving 9 bases between. The CDR3 is CASSMGRETQYF. CDR3 nucleotides: TGTGCCAGCAGCATGGGGCGGGAGACCCAGTACTTC.

This clonotype was seen a few times. The chain employs TRBV4-2 and TRBJ2-2; perhaps TRBD1 as D (7 bases). V dropped 0 bases and J dropped 1 base, with 12 bases sitting between them. In germline, CDR1 is LGHNA, CDR2 YNFKEQ. The CDR3 length is 17 residues. The CDR3 loop is CASSQDAGQLNTGELFF. CDR3 sequence (DNA): TGTGCCAGCAGCCAAGATGCGGGACAGCTGAACACCGGGGAGCTGTTTTTT.

This chain links TRBV4-1 with TRBJ2-1, with 10 bases that match TRBD2. Germline CDR1 and CDR2: MGHRA and YSYEKL. Trimming took 2 bases from V and 8 from J; bases not matched to a gene: 3. The CDR3 extends over 14 amino acids. CDR3 DNA: TGCGCCAGCAGCCAAATGCTAGCGGGAGATGAGCAGTTCTTC. It translates to CASSQMLAGDEQFF.

J is TRBJ1-3 and V is TRBV29-1, with unresolved D. Germline-derived CDR1 and CDR2 are SQVTM and ANQGSEA. The CDR3 loop spans 12 amino acids. Trimming removed 3 bases at V and 0 bases at J, with 3 bases between. Written as DNA, the CDR3 is TGCAGCGTTGATAGCTCTGGAAACACCATATATTTT. Translated: CSVDSSGNTIYF.

This clonotype was observed a few times. This sequence joins TRBV6-1 and TRBJ2-1; either TRBD1 or TRBD2 may fit D (5 bases each). V dropped 7 bases and J dropped 2 bases, with 15 bases sitting between them. The CDR3 has 15 residues. From germline, CDR1 is MNHNS and CDR2 SASEGT. The CDR3 loop is CASTREGTTYNEQFF. In DNA, the CDR3 is TGTGCCAGCACCAGGGAAGGGACCACCTACAATGAGCAGTTCTTC.

The chain employs TRBV29-1 and TRBJ2-3; D remains ambiguous. The germline CDR1 and CDR2 sequences are SQVTM and ANQGSEA. The CDR3 length is 13 residues. The V end lost 4 bases, the J end lost 0 bases, and 8 bases lay between the germline ends. The CDR3 protein is CSVAPFSTDTQYF. The CDR3 nucleotides are TGCAGCGTTGCACCATTTAGCACAGATACGCAGTATTTT.

The CDR3 spells CASSFRASGNTIYF. The CDR3 DNA sequence: TGTGCCAGCAGTTTTAGGGCCTCTGGAAACACCATATATTTT. V and J are TRBV27 and TRBJ1-3; D call uncertain. The germline V and J ends were trimmed by 3 bases and 0 bases, with 6 bases remaining between them. The V gene's germline CDR1 is MNHEY and CDR2 SMNVEV (reference sequence). The CDR3 runs to 14 residues.

This chain uses TRBV29-1 with TRBJ2-3; D gene unclear. Per germline, CDR1 SQVTM and CDR2 ANQGSEA. This CDR3 comprises 13 residues. Trimming pared 0 bases from V and 2 bases from J, leaving 6 bases between. The CDR3 protein is CSVEEFSTDTQYF. CDR3 coding DNA: TGCAGCGTTGAAGAATTCTCCACAGATACGCAGTATTTT.

This clonotype was seen only a few times. The chain has TRBV4-3 and TRBJ2-2, with D possibly matching TRBD2 (7 bases). The CDR3 is 17 amino acids. V lost 0 bases, J lost 6 bases, and 17 bases lay in between. Germline CDR1 reads LGHNA; CDR2 reads YSLEER. The CDR3 nucleotides are TGCGCCAGCAGCCAAGATCGAGGGAGGGGACATTCCGGGGAGCTGTTTTTT. This sequence encodes CASSQDRGRGHSGELFF.

The gene calls are TRBV7-8 and TRBJ1-2; 10 bases line up with TRBD1. CDR3 length: 16 residues. J lost 4 bases, V lost 5 bases, and 10 bases had no gene match. Looked up from germline, CDR1 is SGHVS and CDR2 is FQNEAQ. The CDR3 DNA sequence: TGTGCCAGCAGCCCGAACCGGGACAGGGGCTTCTATGGCTACACCTTC. Translated, it gives CASSPNRDRGFYGYTF.

This clonotype was seen a handful of times. This chain uses TRBV7-9 with TRBJ1-3; a possible D gene is TRBD1 (5 bases). This CDR3 comprises 17 residues. Germline assignment: CDR1 SEHNR and CDR2 FQNEAQ (reference sequence). Trimming left V 4 bases short and J 3 bases short, with 19 bases between. The DNA of the CDR3 is TGTGCCAGCAGCTCGACAACTACAGGTTACGGTGGAAACACCATATATTTT. Translated, it gives CASSSTTTGYGGNTIYF.

This clonotype has only a few counts. This rearrangement joins TRBV12-3 or TRBV12-4 to TRBJ2-1; D remains unclear. There are 13 residues in the CDR3. V dropped 1 base and J dropped 9 bases, with 10 bases sitting between them. The CDR3 protein is CASSLEEFGEQFF. In DNA, the CDR3 is TGTGCCAGCAGTTTAGAAGAGTTTGGTGAGCAGTTCTTC.

This clonotype has ten or more counts. The V call is TRBV12-3 or TRBV12-4, the J call TRBJ2-7; tentatively, D is TRBD2 (5 bases). V was clipped by 0 bases and J by 7 bases, with 7 bases between them. CDR3 length: 12 amino acids. The CDR3 region is CASSLARGEQYF. The CDR3 bases are TGTGCCAGCAGTTTAGCCCGCGGGGAGCAGTACTTC.

V gene TRBV5-1 combines with J gene TRBJ2-1; 8 bases match TRBD2. This CDR3 is 14 amino acids long. Per the germline V gene, CDR1 is SGHRS and CDR2 is YFSETQ. The V gene end was trimmed by 7 bases and the J gene end by 3 bases; junction bases not matched to a gene: 6. The CDR3 DNA sequence: TGCGCCAGCGCAAGCAGCGGGGGCTACAATGAGCAGTTCTTC. It is translated as CASASSGGYNEQFF.

The table lists this clonotype with a few counts. This sequence joins TRBV5-1 and TRBJ2-7, with a weak D call TRBD1 (6 bases). The CDR3 length is 13 residues. CDR1 and CDR2 (germline): SGHRS, YFSETQ. V dropped 2 bases and J dropped 7 bases, with 13 bases sitting between them. CDR3 sequence: CASSFGTSGEQYF. Here the CDR3 DNA reads TGCGCCAGCAGCTTTGGGACATCTGGGGAGCAGTACTTC.

The rearrangement joins TRBV28 to TRBJ2-2; 7 nucleotides align to TRBD2. Germline V CDR1 and CDR2: MDHEN, SYDVKM. V lost 3 bases and J lost 4; bases outside the gene matches: 5. The CDR3 extends over 15 amino acids. CDR3 in amino acids: CASSFEGRGTGELFF. For the CDR3, the DNA is TGTGCCAGCAGTTTTGAGGGGAGGGGCACCGGGGAGCTGTTTTTT.

This clonotype was detected only a few times. The chain recombines TRBV28 with TRBJ1-5; tentatively, D is TRBD1 (5 bases). Germline lookup yields CDR1 MDHEN and CDR2 SYDVKM. CDR3 size: 17 residues. Trimming shortened V by 7 bases and J by 1 base, and 20 bases separated the two germline ends. Here the CDR3 DNA reads TGTGCCAGCATAGGCTTCAGGGACGTGATGAGCAATCAGCCCCAGCATTTT. Its protein product is CASIGFRDVMSNQPQHF.

This clonotype was seen a few times. This chain uses TRBV3-1 with TRBJ1-1; D gene uncertain. The V gene lost 6 bases and the J gene lost 1 base, with 9 bases spanning the gap. CDR3 length: 13 amino acids. The germline V gene encodes CDR1 LGHDT and CDR2 YNNKEL (reference sequence). The CDR3 DNA sequence: TGTGCCAGCAGTCGAACAGCGAACACTGAAGCTTTCTTT. Encoded protein: CASSRTANTEAFF.

The chain has TRBV7-9 and TRBJ2-3, with 9 bases that match TRBD2. Germline assignment: CDR1 SEHNR and CDR2 FQNEAQ (reference sequence). The CDR3 runs to 15 residues. V gave up 1 base and J gave up 3 bases; unmatched junction bases: 2. The CDR3 DNA reads TGTGCCAGCAGCTTAGGACTAGCGGTAACAGATACGCAGTATTTT. The encoded protein is CASSLGLAVTDTQYF.

This clonotype appeared a few times. The V and J genes are TRBV7-3 and TRBJ1-1; 7 bases match TRBD1. J lost 1 base, V lost 2 bases, and 4 bases had no gene match. Germline CDR1 and CDR2: SGHTA and FQGTGA. The CDR3 is 15 residues long. The DNA of the CDR3 is TGTGCCAGCAGCTTAGAGGGGGCAGGGAACACTGAAGCTTTCTTT. It codes for CASSLEGAGNTEAFF. Drawing the rest from reference TRBV7-3 and TRBJ1-1, the complete variable domain is GAGVSQTPSNKVTEKGKYVELRCDPISGHTALYWYRQSLGQGPEFLIYFQGTGAADDSGLPNDRFFAVRPEGSVSTLKIQRTERGDSAVYLCASSLEGAGNTEAFFGQGTRLTVV.

This clonotype was seen a few times. The chain links TRBV5-6 to TRBJ2-3; 7 bases agree with TRBD1. The CDR3 is 14 residues long. V gave up 4 bases and J gave up 4 bases; unmatched junction bases: 6. Looked up from germline, CDR1 is SGHDT and CDR2 is YYEEEE. In DNA, the CDR3 is TGTGCCAGCAGCCCTACGACAGGGCCAGATACGCAGTATTTT. Its protein product is CASSPTTGPDTQYF.

This clonotype came up a few times. The rearrangement joins TRBV7-2 to TRBJ2-2; 10 bases are shared with TRBD1. Germline V gene sequence: CDR1 SGHTA, CDR2 FQGNSA. The J segment lost 15 bases and the V segment lost 5 bases, leaving 9 bases of the junction unmatched. The CDR3 consists of 13 residues. CDR3 sequence reads: CASSGSTGGMVFF. The DNA for the CDR3 is TGTGCCAGCAGCGGATCGACAGGGGGCATGGTGTTTTTT. Based on the CDR3 plus reference TRBV7-2 and TRBJ2-2, the full variable domain is GAGVSQSPSNKVTEKGKDVELRCDPISGHTALYWYRQSLGQGLEFLIYFQGNSAPDKSGLPSDRFSAERTGGSVSTLTIQRTQQEDSAVYLCASSGSTGGMVFFGEGSRLTVL.